Below are 8 T cell receptor beta chains sequenced from a single sample in a study of T-cell memory formation after mild COVID-19 (dated by TCRdb to about 2021). The library was prepared using 5' RACE. The instrument given in TCRdb is Illumina NovaSeq 6000. TCRdb redid the processing of the public reads, applying fastp at Q25 and MiXCR, and retained in-frame beta chains. CDR3 protein sequences are deduplicated, and each keeps its most common genes and DNA. Recorded for this sample are almost 35,000 distinct CDR3 sequences; 7% to 8% of them occurred a single time. The ten largest clones represent under 30% of the sample. The specimen sequenced was PBMCs or a T cell subset sorted from them (not recorded which). These receptors were collected from a man in his late teens or twenties who had mild COVID-19 (a few samples of this study predate the infection). The sample titles of this study are shuffled in the database, so cell type and time point are left out; the donor was told from shared clones.

This clonotype was recorded only once. The V and J genes are TRBV5-1 and TRBJ2-5, with unresolved D. Deletions cut 4 bases from V and 4 bases from J, with 14 bases between. Germline V gene sequence: CDR1 SGHRS, CDR2 YFSETQ. This CDR3 comprises 14 residues. This CDR3 is CASSRAAEAETQYF. The CDR3 DNA follows: TGCGCCAGCAGCCGGGCCGCGGAAGCAGAGACCCAGTACTTC.

The sample holds many counts of this clonotype. The genes are TRBV20-1 and TRBJ1-2; weak D call: TRBD1 (5 bases). The CDR3 is made up of 14 amino acids. The V end was cut by 3 bases, the J end by 4 bases, with 15 bases between. Germline V gene data show CDR1 as DFQATT and CDR2 as SNEGSKA (reference sequence). CDR3 nucleotides: TGCAGTGCTAGTGAAGCAGGGATCCTCTATGGCTACACCTTC. As protein: CSASEAGILYGYTF.

This clonotype was picked up many times. V and J are TRBV4-1 and TRBJ2-3; D is possibly TRBD1 or TRBD2 (5 bases each). The germline V gene has CDR1 MGHRA and CDR2 YSYEKL. The CDR3 loop spans 18 amino acids. The V end lost 4 bases, the J end lost 0 bases, and 20 bases lay between the germline ends. This CDR3 reads CASSLQTGTDTSTDTQYF. CDR3 sequence (DNA): TGCGCCAGCAGCCTCCAGACCGGGACCGACACTAGCACAGATACGCAGTATTTT.

This clonotype was observed at least ten times. The CDR3 protein is CSVPGPFSAETQYF. CDR3 nucleotide sequence: TGCAGCGTTCCTGGACCATTTTCGGCAGAGACCCAGTACTTC. This rearrangement joins TRBV29-1 to TRBJ2-5; D is unresolved. In germline, CDR1 is SQVTM, CDR2 ANQGSEA. The CDR3 is 14 amino acids. V lost 5 bases and J lost 4, with 17 bases in between.

The table lists this clonotype with many counts. The chain combines TRBV7-3 with TRBJ1-1; 9 nucleotides line up with TRBD1. Unmatched junction bases numbered 8, after V lost 4 bases and J lost 5 bases. This CDR3 has 15 residues. The germline gives CDR1 SGHTA, CDR2 FQGTGA. The CDR3 nucleotides are TGTGCCAGCAGCTCGGACAGGGGATCGGTTACTGAAGCTTTCTTT. Amino acids: CASSSDRGSVTEAFF.

This clonotype was seen many times. The J gene is TRBJ2-1, the V gene TRBV7-9; 10 nucleotides match TRBD2. This CDR3 contains 17 residues. Germline lookup yields CDR1 SEHNR and CDR2 FQNEAQ (reference sequence). The junction had 8 bases not matched to a gene; V was cut back by 4 bases and J by 2 bases. CDR3 amino acids: CASSSNRLAGAYNEQFF. In DNA form, the CDR3 reads TGTGCCAGCAGCTCCAACCGGCTAGCGGGGGCCTACAATGAGCAGTTCTTC.

The chain employs TRBV5-4 and TRBJ2-3, with a weak D call TRBD2 (5 bases). This CDR3 is built from 14 residues. The germline V and J ends were trimmed by 4 bases and 5 bases, with 14 bases remaining between them. Germline CDR1 reads SGHNT; CDR2 reads YYREEE (reference sequence). The CDR3 reads CASSPDLGVDTQYF. Written as DNA, the CDR3 is TGTGCCAGCAGCCCAGACCTGGGAGTAGATACGCAGTATTTT.

This clonotype was observed many times. The rearrangement links TRBV12-3 or TRBV12-4 to TRBJ2-2; perhaps TRBD1 as D (5 bases). V was shortened by 7 bases and J by 3 bases, with 15 bases between the two germline ends. This CDR3 contains 15 residues. The CDR3 loop is CASTPAGFDTGELFF. The CDR3 DNA follows: TGTGCCAGCACCCCTGCAGGGTTCGACACCGGGGAGCTGTTTTTT.